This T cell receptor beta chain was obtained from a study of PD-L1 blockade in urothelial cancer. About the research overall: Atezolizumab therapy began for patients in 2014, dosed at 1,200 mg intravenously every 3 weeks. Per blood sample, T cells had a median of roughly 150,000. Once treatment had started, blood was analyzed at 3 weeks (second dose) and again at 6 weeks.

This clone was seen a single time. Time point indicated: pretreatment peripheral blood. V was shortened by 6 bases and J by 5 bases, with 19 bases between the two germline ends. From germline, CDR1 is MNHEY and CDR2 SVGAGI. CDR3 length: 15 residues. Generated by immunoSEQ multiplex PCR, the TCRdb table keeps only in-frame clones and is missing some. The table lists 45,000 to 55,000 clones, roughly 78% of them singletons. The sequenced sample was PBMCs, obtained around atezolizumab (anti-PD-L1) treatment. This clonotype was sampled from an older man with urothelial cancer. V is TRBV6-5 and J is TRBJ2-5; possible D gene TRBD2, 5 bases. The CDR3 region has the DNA TGTGCCAGCAGCTCCGGGGTAGCAGTCGAGGAGACCCAGTACTTC. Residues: CASSSGVAVEETQYF.